The 9 T cell receptor beta chains presented below share a single source sample, sequenced in a study of T cells in Graves' hyperthyroidism and ophthalmopathy. Regions amplified from RNA transcripts were the TCR beta CDR3 regions. The study used the HTBI primer set for a first-round RT-PCR of the TCR CDR3. TCRdb reanalysed the multiplex PCR reads using MiXCR and keeps one entry per CDR3 protein. This sample yields approximately 640,000 distinct CDR3 sequences, of which roughly 17% are seen a single time; 15% belongs to the top ten. Sequencing was carried out using blood. Receptors were obtained from a man aged 50 to 59 with Graves' hyperthyroidism.

This clonotype has at least ten counts. The gene calls are TRBV4-1 and TRBJ2-1; 12 bases line up with TRBD2. Looked up from germline, CDR1 is MGHRA and CDR2 is YSYEKL. The CDR3 runs to 17 residues. The V and J ends lost 3 bases and 9 bases, in that order; junction bases with no gene match: 12. The CDR3 DNA follows: TGCGCCAGCAGCCACCTACGGGCTAGCGGGAGGGCTCGTGAGCAGTTCTTC. Translating gives CASSHLRASGRAREQFF.

This clonotype has ten or more counts. V usage is TRBV27 and J usage is TRBJ1-6, with 10 bases that match TRBD1. V was pared by 6 bases and J by 6 bases, with 5 bases of the junction left unmatched. Per germline, CDR1 MNHEY and CDR2 SMNVEV (reference sequence). There are 15 residues in the CDR3. The CDR3 DNA reads TGTGCCAGCAGACCCGGGACAGGGGTTAATTCACCCCTCCACTTT. This sequence encodes CASRPGTGVNSPLHF.

V gene TRBV28 combines with J gene TRBJ2-2, with D possibly being TRBD2 (7 bases). Germline lookup yields CDR1 MDHEN and CDR2 SYDVKM. The length of the CDR3 is 16 residues. V was pared by 5 bases and J by 4 bases, with 17 bases between. The CDR3 is CASSLGLGGPTGELFF. The CDR3, as DNA: TGTGCCAGCAGTCTCGGACTAGGGGGACCCACCGGGGAGCTGTTTTTT.

The genes are TRBV28 and TRBJ2-7; a weak D match, TRBD2 (5 bases). Germline V gene sequence: CDR1 MDHEN, CDR2 SYDVKM. Deletions cut 4 bases from V and 5 bases from J, with 9 bases between. The CDR3 runs 12 residues. CDR3 nucleotide sequence: TGTGCCAGCAGTTCCGGACTTCACGAGCAGTACTTC. Encoded protein: CASSSGLHEQYF. Complete variable domain (other parts from reference TRBV28 and TRBJ2-7): DVKVTQSSRYLVKRTGEKVFLECVQDMDHENMFWYRQDPGLGLRLIYFSYDVKMKEKGDIPEGYSVSREKKERFSLILESASTNQTSMYLCASSSGLHEQYFGPGTRLTVT.

The sample holds many counts of this clonotype. V gene TRBV28 combines with J gene TRBJ2-7; 8 bases agree with TRBD2. V trimming: 3 bases; J trimming: 4 bases; junction bases outside the gene matches: 5. The CDR3 extends over 14 amino acids. The germline gives CDR1 MDHEN, CDR2 SYDVKM. The CDR3 loop is CASSLQRELYEQYF. Here the CDR3 DNA reads TGTGCCAGCAGTTTGCAGCGGGAGCTATACGAGCAGTACTTC.

The chain couples TRBV12-3 or TRBV12-4 to TRBJ1-2; no clear D. V dropped 3 bases and J dropped 2 bases, with 10 bases sitting between them. The CDR3 is 14 residues long. The CDR3 DNA follows: TGTGCCAGCAGTTTCGGACTGCCCAACTATGGCTACACCTTC. Translation gives CASSFGLPNYGYTF.

This clonotype was observed at least ten times. The rearrangement uses TRBV6-1 and TRBJ2-7, with 10 bases lining up with TRBD1. The V segment lost 6 bases and the J segment 7 bases; nucleotides outside the gene matches: 12. Per the germline V gene, CDR1 is MNHNS and CDR2 is SASEGT. This CDR3 comprises 15 residues. The CDR3 spells CASRPPGQGSGEQYF. The CDR3 nucleotides read TGTGCCAGCAGGCCTCCGGGACAGGGGTCAGGAGAGCAGTACTTC.

This clonotype was seen only a few times. This chain connects TRBV12-3 or TRBV12-4 to TRBJ2-1, with 10 positions matching TRBD2. The CDR3 is made up of 16 amino acids. The J segment lost 2 bases and the V segment lost 3 bases, leaving 4 bases of the junction unmatched. This CDR3 reads CASSFSGRPTYNEQFF. Here the CDR3 DNA reads TGTGCCAGCAGTTTTAGCGGGAGGCCAACCTACAATGAGCAGTTCTTC.

In its sample, this clonotype was seen many times. Its ends do not fully match the called genes, so a read error is possible. For the CDR3, the DNA is TGTGCCAGCAGCTTAGAGGGGGGCTATGGCTACACCTTC. Amino acids: CASSLEGGYGYTF. V gene TRBV5-1 combines with J gene TRBJ1-2; TRBD1 is a possible D gene (6 bases). The germline gives CDR1 SGHRS, CDR2 YFSETQ. This CDR3 spans 13 amino acids. Together with reference TRBV5-1 and TRBJ1-2, the CDR3 gives the full variable domain: KAGVTQTPRYLIKTRGQQVTLSCSPISGHRSVSWYQQTPGQGLQFLFEYFSETQRNKGNFPGRFSGRQFSNSRSEMNVSTLELGDSALYLCASSLEGGYGYTFGSGTRLTVV.